This TCR beta chain was captured by sequencing in a study of blood T cell repertoires in COVID-19. The CDR3 has 11 amino acids. Between the trimmed V and J ends, which lost 3 bases and 5 bases, there was a span of 8 bases. Germline loops: CDR1 DFQATT, CDR2 SNEGSKA (reference sequence). TCRdb's copy holds only in-frame clones and misses some; the assay was immunoSEQ multiplex PCR. The sample contains about 480,000 clones, 88% of which appear only once. This sequence joins TRBV20-1 and TRBJ2-7; D ambiguous. What was sequenced was peripheral blood. This clonotype was obtained from a woman aged 50 to 60 with COVID-19, enrolled during active disease. Here the CDR3 DNA reads TGCAGTGCTAGTTACGGAGACGAGCAGTACTTC. It yields the protein CSASYGDEQYF.